A single sample gave rise to the 29 T cell receptor beta chains below, sequenced in a study of cytomegalovirus exposure and HLA in healthy donors. 60 Vbeta and 13 Jbeta primers were used in PCR. The repertoire was sequenced with immunoSEQ multiplex PCR; TCRdb's copy has only in-frame clones and lacks some. The sample lists 200,000 to 300,000 clones, approximately 84% occurring once. The sequenced sample was PBMCs. The source is a woman aged 40 to 49 in good health and CMV-seropositive.

This clone is a singleton in its sample. V is TRBV7-9 and J is TRBJ2-1; D is perhaps TRBD2 (5 bases). The CDR3 extends over 15 amino acids. With 1 base removed from V and 8 bases from J, the gap between germline ends came to 15 bases. CDR1 SEHNR and CDR2 FQNEAQ come from the germline V gene (reference sequence). The CDR3 region is CASSLVGMAPHEQFF. CDR3 DNA sequence: TGTGCCAGCAGCTTAGTCGGGATGGCCCCCCATGAGCAGTTCTTC.

The V and J genes are TRBV18 and TRBJ2-6; D gene ambiguous. The germline V gene has CDR1 KGHSH and CDR2 LQKENI. V lost 2 bases, J lost 0 bases, and 5 bases lay in between. CDR3 length: 15 amino acids. This CDR3 is CASSPFVSGANVLTF. The CDR3 DNA reads TGTGCCAGCTCACCATTCGTCTCTGGGGCCAACGTCCTGACTTTC.

This chain links TRBV7-9 with TRBJ2-2, with 9 bases that match TRBD2. The CDR3 runs 18 residues. V was clipped by 0 bases and J by 5 bases; unmatched bases: 10. Germline values: CDR1 SEHNR, CDR2 FQNEAQ (reference sequence). The CDR3 spells CASSLALAGGPGTGELFF. The CDR3 region has the DNA TGTGCCAGCAGCTTAGCGCTGGCGGGAGGGCCCGGGACCGGGGAGCTGTTTTTT.

The chain links TRBV7-9 to TRBJ2-7; 8 nucleotides match TRBD2. V lost 5 bases to trimming and J lost 2 bases; unmatched junction nucleotides: 8. CDR3 length: 15 residues. Germline V gene sequence: CDR1 SEHNR, CDR2 FQNEAQ (reference sequence). The CDR3 is CASSTLAGPTYEQYF. CDR3 coding DNA: TGTGCCAGCAGCACCCTAGCGGGCCCTACCTACGAGCAGTACTTC.

The chain joins TRBV19 to TRBJ1-5; TRBD1 matches at 9 bases. The CDR3 length is 16 residues. Trimming at V came to 4 bases and at J to 0 bases, leaving 4 bases not matched to a gene. CDR1 is LNHDA, CDR2 SQIVND, per germline (reference sequence). In nucleotides, the CDR3 is TGTGCCAGTAGTACCCGGACAGGGGATAGCAATCAGCCCCAGCATTTT. This encodes CASSTRTGDSNQPQHF.

The chain employs TRBV16 and TRBJ1-6; unclear D gene. This CDR3 spans 12 amino acids. Germline V gives CDR1 KGHSY, CDR2 FQNENV. The V gene lost 0 bases and the J gene lost 16 bases, with 10 bases spanning the gap. The CDR3 DNA sequence: TGTGCCAGCAGCCAATCCGGAGACGGACTCCACTTT. It codes for CASSQSGDGLHF.

This sequence joins TRBV6-1 and TRBJ1-2; D perhaps matches TRBD1 (6 bases). CDR1 is MNHNS and CDR2 is SASEGT in the germline V gene. The V end was cut by 6 bases, the J end by 2 bases, with 13 bases between. The CDR3 extends over 14 amino acids. Written as DNA, the CDR3 is TGTGCCAGCAGGGACAGAGGCTTAAACTATGGCTACACCTTC. Protein sequence: CASRDRGLNYGYTF.

The chain has TRBV5-6 and TRBJ2-3, with TRBD2 identical over 9 bases. This CDR3 region has 17 residues. The V gene's germline CDR1 is SGHDT and CDR2 YYEEEE. J gave up 0 bases and V 1 base, and 6 bases lay outside the gene matches. In nucleotides, the CDR3 is TGTGCCAGCAGCTTGCGAGGACTAGCGCGTAGCACAGATACGCAGTATTTT. Residues: CASSLRGLARSTDTQYF.

This chain joins TRBV5-6 and TRBJ2-7; 8 positions match TRBD1. The germline V gene encodes CDR1 SGHDT and CDR2 YYEEEE. This CDR3 comprises 15 residues. The ends lost 0 bases at V and 2 bases at J; junction bases unmatched: 4. The CDR3 sequence is CASSLAGTGAYEQYF. The DNA of the CDR3 is TGTGCCAGCAGCTTGGCCGGGACAGGAGCCTACGAGCAGTACTTC.

V gene TRBV11-3 combines with J gene TRBJ2-1, with D possibly being TRBD2 (5 bases). Trimming shortened V by 1 base and J by 4 bases, and 5 bases separated the two germline ends. Germline-derived CDR1 and CDR2 are SGHNT and YENEEA. The CDR3 totals 13 residues. The CDR3 nucleotides read TGTGCCAGCAGCTTAGGGGAGTACAATGAGCAGTTCTTC. It yields the protein CASSLGEYNEQFF.

The V call is TRBV21-1, the J call TRBJ1-5. TRBV21-1 has pseudogene status. CDR3 length equals 15 residues. This CDR3 is CASRQRGGSNQPQHF. For the CDR3, the DNA is TGTGCCAGCCGACAAAGGGGAGGGAGCAATCAGCCCCAGCATTTT.

In regard to this clone: The junction differs from germline at one of its ends, possibly a read error. The genes are TRBV2 and TRBJ2-7, with 7 bases fitting TRBD2. This CDR3 has 13 residues. The germline gives CDR1 SNHLY, CDR2 FYNNEI. The CDR3 bases are TGTGCCAGCAGTGGCGTGGGGGACTACGAGCGGTACTTC. It codes for CASSGVGDYERYF.

This chain joins TRBV6-1 and TRBJ2-3, with a tentative D call TRBD2 (5 bases). The CDR3 sequence is 13 residues long. Germline values: CDR1 MNHNS, CDR2 SASEGT. Trimming removed 9 bases at V and 2 bases at J, with 12 bases between. DNA of the CDR3: TGTGCCAGTAGGACTGACTTCACAGATACGCAGTATTTT. Its protein is CASRTDFTDTQYF.

The chain joins TRBV6-5 to TRBJ2-1, with TRBD1 matching 11 bases. The CDR3 spans 14 residues. V lost 2 bases to trimming and J lost 7 bases; unmatched junction nucleotides: 1. CDR1 and CDR2 (germline): MNHEY, SVGAGI. CDR3 in DNA: TGTGCCAGCAGTTACCGGGACAGGGGGAATGAGCAGTTCTTC. This gives the protein CASSYRDRGNEQFF.

The V gene is TRBV19, the J gene TRBJ1-5, with 8 nucleotides matching TRBD1. Per the germline V gene, CDR1 is LNHDA and CDR2 is SQIVND (reference sequence). This CDR3 contains 15 residues. V shed 5 bases, J shed 5 bases, and the junction held 8 bases outside the gene matches. The CDR3 sequence: CASSLYRGEDQPQHF. CDR3 sequence (DNA): TGTGCCAGTAGTCTTTACAGGGGGGAGGATCAGCCCCAGCATTTT. Supplemented by reference TRBV19 and TRBJ1-5, the full variable domain reads DGGITQSPKYLFRKEGQNVTLSCEQNLNHDAMYWYRQDPGQGLRLIYYSQIVNDFQKGDIAEGYSVSREKKESFPLTVTSAQKNPTAFYLCASSLYRGEDQPQHFGDGTRLSIL.

The chain has TRBV19 and TRBJ2-1; maybe TRBD2 (6 bases). CDR1 LNHDA and CDR2 SQIVND come from the germline V gene (reference sequence). The CDR3 is 11 residues long. V lost 3 bases, J lost 9 bases, and 6 bases lay in between. CDR3 sequence reads: CASSMGGEQFF. The CDR3 DNA follows: TGTGCCAGTAGTATGGGGGGTGAGCAGTTCTTC.

This chain joins TRBV18 and TRBJ1-1, with a weak D call TRBD1 (5 bases). V lost 3 bases, J lost 0 bases, and 5 bases lay in between. CDR1 KGHSH and CDR2 LQKENI come from the germline V gene. CDR3 size: 13 residues. The CDR3 DNA reads TGTGCCAGCTCACCGACAGTGAACACTGAAGCTTTCTTT. This gives the protein CASSPTVNTEAFF.

The CDR3 DNA is TGCAGCGTTGGACTCTACTACAATGAGCAGTTCTTC. Protein: CSVGLYYNEQFF. This chain connects TRBV29-1 to TRBJ2-1; the D is unclear. From germline, CDR1 is SQVTM and CDR2 ANQGSEA. Trimming stripped 4 bases from V and 3 bases from J, with 7 bases between. The CDR3 runs 12 residues.

The J gene is TRBJ1-1, the V gene TRBV7-3, with a weak D call TRBD1 (6 bases). CDR3 length equals 14 residues. Germline CDR1 and CDR2: SGHTA and FQGTGA. V lost 5 bases and J lost 1, with 11 bases in between. In DNA form, the CDR3 reads TGTGCCAGCAGCCGGGACACGCAGAACACTGAAGCTTTCTTT. This encodes CASSRDTQNTEAFF. Based on the CDR3 plus reference TRBV7-3 and TRBJ1-1, the full variable domain is GAGVSQTPSNKVTEKGKYVELRCDPISGHTALYWYRQSLGQGPEFLIYFQGTGAADDSGLPNDRFFAVRPEGSVSTLKIQRTERGDSAVYLCASSRDTQNTEAFFGQGTRLTVV.

The rearrangement uses TRBV9 and TRBJ1-3; D is possibly TRBD1 (6 bases). Germline V gene lookup returns CDR1 SGDLS and CDR2 YYNGEE. V was cut by 4 bases and J by 9 bases, with 17 bases left in between. There are 14 residues in the CDR3. The CDR3 spells CASSPQGLGATIYF. In DNA, the CDR3 is TGTGCCAGCAGCCCACAGGGTCTGGGGGCCACCATATATTTT.

This chain links TRBV13 with TRBJ1-4; D perhaps matches TRBD1 (6 bases). V lost 2 bases to trimming and J lost 8 bases, with 15 bases between them. CDR1 and CDR2 from the germline V gene are PRHDT and FYEKMQ (reference sequence). The CDR3 consists of 15 residues. CDR3 sequence reads: CASSLSRGFGEKLFF. The CDR3 DNA follows: TGTGCCAGCAGCTTAAGCAGGGGCTTTGGGGAAAAACTGTTTTTT.

The chain combines TRBV2 with TRBJ2-7; tentatively, D is TRBD2 (6 bases). The CDR3 is 14 amino acids. Germline V gene data show CDR1 as SNHLY and CDR2 as FYNNEI. V was shortened by 4 bases and J by 0 bases, with 10 bases between the two germline ends. CDR3 in DNA: TGTGCCAGCAGTGGTGTCGGGAGCTCCTACGAGCAGTACTTC. It yields the protein CASSGVGSSYEQYF.

The V gene is TRBV4-2, the J gene TRBJ2-7, with 7 nucleotides matching TRBD2. CDR1 is LGHNA and CDR2 is YNFKEQ in the germline V gene. The V and J ends lost 3 bases and 3 bases, in that order; junction bases with no gene match: 11. The CDR3 extends over 16 amino acids. CDR3 loop: CASSQGEVAGNYEQYF. Written as DNA, the CDR3 is TGTGCCAGCAGCCAGGGGGAAGTAGCGGGTAACTACGAGCAGTACTTC.

The chain couples TRBV9 to TRBJ2-2; unclear D gene. Trimming took off 4 bases at V and 4 bases at J, with 14 bases between the two ends. This CDR3 has 15 amino acids. Germline CDR1 and CDR2: SGDLS and YYNGEE. The DNA of the CDR3 is TGTGCCAGCAGCCCCCGATTAGATCTCACCGGGGAGCTGTTTTTT. Encoded protein: CASSPRLDLTGELFF.

The chain combines TRBV18 with TRBJ1-2, with 9 bases lining up with TRBD1. The CDR3 covers 14 residues. Trimming took 2 bases from V and 4 from J; bases not matched to a gene: 2. Germline values: CDR1 KGHSH, CDR2 LQKENI. DNA for the CDR3: TGTGCCAGCTCACCAGACAGGGGGACCTATGGCTACACCTTC. It specifies CASSPDRGTYGYTF.

The chain carries TRBV18 and TRBJ1-1; 8 bases are a match to TRBD1. Germline V gene sequence: CDR1 KGHSH, CDR2 LQKENI. The CDR3 sequence is 15 residues long. V gave up 4 bases and J gave up 1 base; unmatched junction bases: 5. The CDR3 nucleotides read TGTGCCAGCTCACTAAAGACAGGGGAGAACACTGAAGCTTTCTTT. Protein: CASSLKTGENTEAFF.

The DNA of the CDR3 is TGTGCCAGCAGTGAAGTTACAGGGGTGGGGGGTGAAGCTTTCTTT. Translating it yields CASSEVTGVGGEAFF. The chain joins TRBV6-1 to TRBJ1-1; 7 nucleotides match TRBD1. V shed 1 base and J 7 bases; nucleotides not matched to a gene: 9. Germline-derived CDR1 and CDR2 are MNHNS and SASEGT. The CDR3 is 15 amino acids.

The chain links TRBV2 to TRBJ1-5; a weak D match, TRBD1 (6 bases). Germline CDR1 reads SNHLY; CDR2 reads FYNNEI. Trimming shortened V by 4 bases and J by 12 bases, and 22 bases separated the two germline ends. The length of the CDR3 is 15 residues. CDR3 nucleotides: TGTGCCAGCAGTGGGGGGCCTAAGGGAGTTCTGCTCCAGCATTTT. The encoded protein is CASSGGPKGVLLQHF. Drawing the rest from reference TRBV2 and TRBJ1-5, the complete variable domain is EPEVTQTPSHQVTQMGQEVILRCVPISNHLYFYWYRQILGQKVEFLVSFYNNEISEKSEIFDDQFSVERPDGSNFTLKIRSTKLEDSAMYFCASSGGPKGVLLQHFGDGTRLSIL.

This clone was seen only a few times. The chain combines TRBV11-2 with TRBJ2-2; perhaps TRBD2 as D (7 bases). The CDR3 loop spans 14 amino acids. The V gene's germline CDR1 is SGHAT and CDR2 FQNNGV. Trimming took 6 bases from V and 4 from J, leaving 12 bases between them. CDR3 in amino acids: CASSFAGATGELFF. CDR3 in DNA: TGTGCCAGCAGTTTCGCGGGGGCCACCGGGGAGCTGTTTTTT.